Listed below are T cell receptor beta chains from one sample, sequenced in a study of blood T cell repertoires in COVID-19. Profiled with immunoSEQ multiplex PCR; TCRdb holds only in-frame clones, not every one. The table has about 100,000 clones, approximately 85% seen once; the top ten hold about 9.9%. Material: peripheral blood. The receptors come from a man aged 35 to 55 with active or convalescent COVID-19. CDR3s leave out the opening cysteine and the closing phenylalanine or tryptophan.

ASTLAGGPRETQY TRBJ2-5 TRBV9
ASSTGTSGANEQF TRBJ2-1 TRBV9
ASSLGGQGETRGNTIY TRBJ1-3 TRBV11-2
ASSSLSTGYGYT TRBJ1-2 TRBV6-5
ASKFQSAEGYT TRBJ1-2 TRBV5-6
ASSPSGSSYNEQF TRBJ2-1 TRBV6-5
ASSHNRVLLH TRBJ1-6 TRBV3-1/TRBV3-2
ASRRGLGSPLH TRBJ1-6 TRBV12-3/TRBV12-4
ASSPLGQGAAEQY TRBJ2-7 TRBV4-2
ASSLVGDNSYEQY TRBJ2-7 TRBV5-1
ASSFGQGGFISGNTIY TRBJ1-3 TRBV5-4
ASSLTGTGYNEQF TRBJ2-1 TRBV7-9
AIGEGPGSYGYT TRBJ1-2 TRBV7-9
ASSRYGDNQETQY TRBJ2-5 TRBV7-9
ASSQRALVPSRISPLH TRBJ1-6 TRBV4-3
ASSSLAGAHSYEQY TRBJ2-7 TRBV9
ASSLVGQGVTGELF TRBJ2-2 TRBV7-2
ASSLERGGRAEQF TRBJ2-1 TRBV5-8
ASSENPGTTSTDTQY TRBJ2-3 TRBV10-1
ASSQEGGRAGQSPLH TRBJ1-6 TRBV4-2
ASSLGQSYT TRBJ1-2 TRBV12-3/TRBV12-4
ASSPTLANTNEQF TRBJ2-1 TRBV7-3
ASSLRSQGNNSPLH TRBJ1-6 TRBV5-1
ASSLGHIYNEQF TRBJ2-1 TRBV11-3
ASSLSAGIPNQPQH TRBJ1-5 TRBV27
ASSQDRGGGNTIY TRBJ1-3 TRBV14
ASSLVTNTGELF TRBJ2-2 TRBV7-2